Listed here are 12 T cell receptor beta chains from one sample, sequenced in a study of cytomegalovirus exposure and HLA in healthy donors. It was with 60 Vbeta and 13 Jbeta primers that the PCR ran. Method: immunoSEQ multiplex PCR; TCRdb's copy keeps in-frame clones and lacks some. The table shows roughly 120,000 clones, with 65% to 80% occurring only once. The specimen was PBMCs. These receptors all stem from a human donor in good health.

The rearrangement links TRBV5-1 to TRBJ1-1; 11 positions agree with TRBD1. The CDR3 extends over 13 amino acids. The germline V gene encodes CDR1 SGHRS and CDR2 YFSETQ. The J segment lost 1 base and the V segment lost 7 bases, leaving 0 bases of the junction unmatched. CDR3 sequence (DNA): TGCGCCAGCGGGACAGGGGGGAACACTGAAGCTTTCTTT. This gives the protein CASGTGGNTEAFF.

The chain joins TRBV19 to TRBJ2-1; TRBD2 agrees at 13 bases. The V gene's germline CDR1 is LNHDA and CDR2 SQIVND (reference sequence). Unmatched junction bases numbered 3, after V lost 3 bases and J lost 4 bases. This CDR3 has 16 amino acids. This CDR3 reads CASSMTSGGPYNEQFF. CDR3 DNA sequence: TGTGCCAGTAGTATGACTAGCGGGGGGCCATACAATGAGCAGTTCTTC. The variable domain in full, completed from reference TRBV19 and TRBJ2-1, reads DGGITQSPKYLFRKEGQNVTLSCEQNLNHDAMYWYRQDPGQGLRLIYYSQIVNDFQKGDIAEGYSVSREKKESFPLTVTSAQKNPTAFYLCASSMTSGGPYNEQFFGPGTRLTVL.

This clone was detected a few times. The chain links TRBV4-1 to TRBJ1-1, with D unresolved. Trimming removed 4 bases from V and 4 bases from J, with 16 bases in between. From germline, CDR1 is MGHRA and CDR2 YSYEKL. The CDR3 has 15 amino acids. CDR3 DNA: TGCGCCAGCAGCCCGCAGGCCGTACCCGGCACTGAAGCTTTCTTT. Translating it yields CASSPQAVPGTEAFF.

CDR3 residues: CASSIGGTGELFF. The CDR3 nucleotides are TGTGCCAGTAGTATAGGGGGCACGGGGGAGCTGTTTTTT. The chain employs TRBV19 and TRBJ2-2; D is possibly TRBD1 (5 bases). Germline V CDR1 and CDR2: LNHDA, SQIVND (reference sequence). The CDR3 extends over 13 amino acids. Between the trimmed V and J ends, which lost 1 base and 8 bases, there was a span of 8 bases.

There are a few counts of this clone. The chain combines TRBV2 with TRBJ1-1; TRBD1 aligns across 7 bases. With 6 bases clipped from V and 0 bases from J, the junction kept 1 base outside the gene matches. Germline V gene sequence: CDR1 SNHLY, CDR2 FYNNEI. The CDR3 loop spans 13 amino acids. The CDR3 reads CASRDRLNTEAFF. CDR3 nucleotides: TGTGCCAGCAGGGACAGGCTGAACACTGAAGCTTTCTTT.

The chain has TRBV2 and TRBJ2-3; 8 nucleotides align to TRBD2. The germline gives CDR1 SNHLY, CDR2 FYNNEI. This CDR3 spans 15 amino acids. V shed 5 bases, J shed 2 bases, and the junction held 6 bases outside the gene matches. The DNA for the CDR3 is TGTGCCAGCAGTCGGGAGGGGGGGAACACAGATACGCAGTATTTT. As protein: CASSREGGNTDTQYF. Drawing the rest from reference TRBV2 and TRBJ2-3, the complete variable domain is EPEVTQTPSHQVTQMGQEVILRCVPISNHLYFYWYRQILGQKVEFLVSFYNNEISEKSEIFDDQFSVERPDGSNFTLKIRSTKLEDSAMYFCASSREGGNTDTQYFGPGTRLTVL.

The J gene is TRBJ2-5, the V gene TRBV18, with D unresolved. There are 11 residues in the CDR3. Trimming stripped 5 bases from V and 5 bases from J, with 6 bases between. Per the germline V gene, CDR1 is KGHSH and CDR2 is LQKENI. The CDR3 DNA reads as TGTGCCAGCTCATCCGGGGAGACCCAGTACTTC. Its translation: CASSSGETQYF.

V gene TRBV7-2 combines with J gene TRBJ1-4; 10 positions match TRBD1. The V and J ends lost 4 bases and 6 bases, in that order; junction bases with no gene match: 2. Germline loops: CDR1 SGHTA, CDR2 FQGNSA. The CDR3 extends over 14 amino acids. This chain's CDR3 is CASSWTGGDEKLFF. The CDR3 region has the DNA TGTGCCAGCAGCTGGACAGGGGGGGATGAAAAACTGTTTTTT.

This chain links TRBV19 with TRBJ1-1, with 7 bases aligning to TRBD1. The CDR3 loop spans 12 amino acids. With 3 bases clipped from V and 7 bases from J, the junction kept 2 bases outside the gene matches. Germline CDR1 reads LNHDA; CDR2 reads SQIVND (reference sequence). CDR3 DNA: TGTGCCAGTAGTATCAGGGGGAATGAAGCTTTCTTT. It encodes CASSIRGNEAFF.

This rearrangement joins TRBV4-1 to TRBJ1-1, with 9 positions matching TRBD1. After removal of 0 bases from V and 11 bases from J, the junction contained 7 bases not matched to a gene. CDR3 length equals 14 residues. Germline V CDR1 and CDR2: MGHRA, YSYEKL. Written as DNA, the CDR3 is TGCGCCAGCAGCCAAGATGAAGGGACAGGGAGGGCTTTCTTT. This codes for CASSQDEGTGRAFF.

This clone was observed a handful of times. The chain has TRBV6-5 and TRBJ2-7; 10 positions match TRBD1. CDR1 and CDR2 (germline): MNHEY, SVGAGI. With 7 bases clipped from V and 4 bases from J, the junction kept 7 bases outside the gene matches. The CDR3 sequence is 14 residues long. The DNA of the CDR3 is TGTGCCAGCACCGGGACAGGGGCGACGTACGAGCAGTACTTC. Translating gives CASTGTGATYEQYF.

The V gene is TRBV29-1, the J gene TRBJ1-1; D not certain. With 7 bases removed from V and 9 bases from J, the gap between germline ends came to 12 bases. Looked up from germline, CDR1 is SQVTM and CDR2 is ANQGSEA. The CDR3 has 10 residues. The CDR3 nucleotides read TGCAGCGCCTCCGAGACAAAAGCTTTCTTT. It translates to CSASETKAFF.